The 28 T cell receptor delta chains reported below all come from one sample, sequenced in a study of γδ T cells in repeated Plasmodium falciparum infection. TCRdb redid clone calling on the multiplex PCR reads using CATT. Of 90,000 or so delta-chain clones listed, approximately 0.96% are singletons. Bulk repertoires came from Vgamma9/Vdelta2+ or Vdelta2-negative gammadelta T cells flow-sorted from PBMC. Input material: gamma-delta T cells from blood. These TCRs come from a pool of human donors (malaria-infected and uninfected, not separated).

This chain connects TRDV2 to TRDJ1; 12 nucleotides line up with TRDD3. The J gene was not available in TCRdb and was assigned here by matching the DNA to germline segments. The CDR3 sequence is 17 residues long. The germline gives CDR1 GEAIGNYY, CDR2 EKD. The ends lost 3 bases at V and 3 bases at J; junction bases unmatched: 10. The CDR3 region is CACDPVLGDTGSDKLIF. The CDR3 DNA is TGTGCCTGTGACCCCGTGCTGGGGGATACGGGATCCGATAAACTCATCTTT.

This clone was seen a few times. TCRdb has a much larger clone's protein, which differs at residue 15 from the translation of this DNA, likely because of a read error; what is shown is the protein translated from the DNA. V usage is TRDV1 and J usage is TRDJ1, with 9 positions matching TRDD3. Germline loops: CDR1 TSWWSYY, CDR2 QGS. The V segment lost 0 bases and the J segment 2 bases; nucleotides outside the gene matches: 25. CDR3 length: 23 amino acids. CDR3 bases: TGTGCTCTTGGGGAACTTCGCGATTCCTACCGGTTCTGGGGGATGCCTCCAACCGATAAACTCATCTTT. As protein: CALGELRDSYRFWGMPPTDKLIF.

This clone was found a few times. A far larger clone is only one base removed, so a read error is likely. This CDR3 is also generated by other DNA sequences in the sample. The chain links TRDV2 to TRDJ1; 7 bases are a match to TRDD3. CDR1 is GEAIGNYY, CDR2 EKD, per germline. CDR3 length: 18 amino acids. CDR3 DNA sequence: TGTGCCTGTGACACGCTGGGGGCTGAGAACTTGTACACCGATAAGCTCATCTTT. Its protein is CACDTLGAENLYTDKLIF.

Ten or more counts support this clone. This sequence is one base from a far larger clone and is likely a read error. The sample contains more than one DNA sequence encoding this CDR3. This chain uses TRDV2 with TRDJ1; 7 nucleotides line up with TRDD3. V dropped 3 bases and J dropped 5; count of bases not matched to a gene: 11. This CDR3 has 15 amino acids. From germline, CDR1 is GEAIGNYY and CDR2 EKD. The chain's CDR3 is CACDEMRDTPDKLIF. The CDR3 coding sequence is TGTGCCTGTGACGAAATGAGGGATACCCCTGATAAACTCATCTTT.

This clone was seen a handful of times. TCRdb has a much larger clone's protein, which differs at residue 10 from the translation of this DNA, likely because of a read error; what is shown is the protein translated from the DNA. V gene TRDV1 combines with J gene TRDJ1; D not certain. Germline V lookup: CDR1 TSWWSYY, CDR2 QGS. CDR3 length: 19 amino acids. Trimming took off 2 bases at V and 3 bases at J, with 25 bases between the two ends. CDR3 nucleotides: TGTGCTCTTGGGGAAGGACCGGCTCCGCACCGATCCAGGGCCGATAAACTCATCTTT. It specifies CALGEGPAPHRSRADKLIF.

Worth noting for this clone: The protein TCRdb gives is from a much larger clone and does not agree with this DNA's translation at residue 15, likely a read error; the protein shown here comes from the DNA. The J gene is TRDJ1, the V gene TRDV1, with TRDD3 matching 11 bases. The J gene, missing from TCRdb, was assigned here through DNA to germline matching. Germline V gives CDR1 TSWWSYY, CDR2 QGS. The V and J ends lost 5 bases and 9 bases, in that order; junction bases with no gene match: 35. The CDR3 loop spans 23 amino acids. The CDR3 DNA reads TGTGCTCTTGGGCATAATCAGATCGTGGGCCCTAGTAGTACAAGCTGGGGGATACAGGAACTCATCTTT. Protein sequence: CALGHNQIVGPSSTSWGIQELIF.

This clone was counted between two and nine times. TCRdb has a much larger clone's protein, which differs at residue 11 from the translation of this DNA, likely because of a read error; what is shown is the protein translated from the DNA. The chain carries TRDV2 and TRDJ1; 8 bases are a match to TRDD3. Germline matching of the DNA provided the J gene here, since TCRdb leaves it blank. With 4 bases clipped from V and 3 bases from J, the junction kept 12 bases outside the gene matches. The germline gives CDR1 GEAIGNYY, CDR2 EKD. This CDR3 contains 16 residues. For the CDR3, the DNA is TGTGCCTGTGAGCAACTGGGGGCCCCGTACGCCGATAAACTCATCTTT. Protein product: CACEQLGAPYADKLIF.

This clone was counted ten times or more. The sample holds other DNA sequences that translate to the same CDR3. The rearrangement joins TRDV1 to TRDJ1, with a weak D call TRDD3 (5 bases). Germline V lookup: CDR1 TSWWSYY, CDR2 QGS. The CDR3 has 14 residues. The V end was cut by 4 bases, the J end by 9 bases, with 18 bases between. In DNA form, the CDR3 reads TGTGCTCTTGGGGGTCTTAGGGATCAACCTGAACTCATCTTT. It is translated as CALGGLRDQPELIF.

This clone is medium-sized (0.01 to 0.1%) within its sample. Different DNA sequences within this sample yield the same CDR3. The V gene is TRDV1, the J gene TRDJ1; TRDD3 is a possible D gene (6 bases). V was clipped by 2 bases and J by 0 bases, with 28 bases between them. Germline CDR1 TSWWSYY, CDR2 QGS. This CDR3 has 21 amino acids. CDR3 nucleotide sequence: TGTGCTCTTGGGGAAAAAGGCCGACCATGGACTAAATGGGGGTACACCGATAAACTCATCTTT. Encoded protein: CALGEKGRPWTKWGYTDKLIF.

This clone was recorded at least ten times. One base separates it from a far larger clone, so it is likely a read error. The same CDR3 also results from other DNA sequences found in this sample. CDR3 sequence reads: CALGTSIPTVWEYTDKLIF. The CDR3 DNA sequence: TGTGCTCTCGGGACCTCTATTCCTACAGTGTGGGAGTACACCGATAAACTCATCTTT. This chain links TRDV1 with TRDJ1; 7 nucleotides match TRDD2. Matching the DNA to germline supplied the J gene, which TCRdb does not give. Germline V gene lookup returns CDR1 TSWWSYY and CDR2 QGS. V lost 9 bases, J lost 0 bases, and 22 bases stayed unmatched. The CDR3 runs 19 residues.

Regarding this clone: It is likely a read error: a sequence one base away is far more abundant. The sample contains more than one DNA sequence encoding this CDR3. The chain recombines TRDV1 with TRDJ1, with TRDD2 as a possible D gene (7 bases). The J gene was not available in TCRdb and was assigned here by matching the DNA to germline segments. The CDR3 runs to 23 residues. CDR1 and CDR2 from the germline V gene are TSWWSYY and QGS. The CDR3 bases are TGCGCTCTTGGGGAACCGTTTCCTACTACCGGCCTCTGGGGCTGGGGACACACCGATAAACTCATCTTT. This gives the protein CALGEPFPTTGLWGWGHTDKLIF.

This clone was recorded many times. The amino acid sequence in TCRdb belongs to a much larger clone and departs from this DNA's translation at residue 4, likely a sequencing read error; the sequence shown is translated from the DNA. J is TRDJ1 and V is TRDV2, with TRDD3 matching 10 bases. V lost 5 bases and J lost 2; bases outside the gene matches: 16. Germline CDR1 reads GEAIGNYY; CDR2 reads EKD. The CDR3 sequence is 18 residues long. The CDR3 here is CACGPVLGDPGRTDKLIF. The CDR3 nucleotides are TGTGCCTGTGGCCCCGTACTGGGGGATCCGGGGAGAACCGATAAACTCATCTTT.

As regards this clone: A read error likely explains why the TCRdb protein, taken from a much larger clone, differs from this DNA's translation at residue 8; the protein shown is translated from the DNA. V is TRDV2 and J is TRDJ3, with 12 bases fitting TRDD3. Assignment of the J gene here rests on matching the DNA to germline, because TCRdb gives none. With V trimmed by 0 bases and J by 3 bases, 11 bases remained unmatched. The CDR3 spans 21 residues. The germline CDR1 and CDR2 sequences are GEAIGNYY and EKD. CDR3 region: CACDTGGPLGDTGWDTRQMFF. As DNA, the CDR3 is TGTGCCTGTGACACCGGGGGACCACTGGGGGATACTGGCTGGGACACCCGACAGATGTTTTTC.

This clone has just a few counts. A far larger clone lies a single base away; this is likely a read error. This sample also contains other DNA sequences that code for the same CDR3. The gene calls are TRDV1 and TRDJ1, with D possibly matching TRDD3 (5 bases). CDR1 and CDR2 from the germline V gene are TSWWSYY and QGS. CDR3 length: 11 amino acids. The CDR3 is CALGENRKLIF. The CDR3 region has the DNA TGTGCTCTCGGGGAAAATCGTAAACTCATCTTT.

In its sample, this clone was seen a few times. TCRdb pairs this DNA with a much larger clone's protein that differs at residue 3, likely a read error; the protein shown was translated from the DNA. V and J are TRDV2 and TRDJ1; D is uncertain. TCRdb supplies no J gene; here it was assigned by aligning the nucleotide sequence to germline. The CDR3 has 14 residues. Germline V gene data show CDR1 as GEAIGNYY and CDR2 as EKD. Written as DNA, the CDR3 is TGTGCCCGTGACCCTAAAACGGGGACCGATAAACTCATCTTT. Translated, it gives CARDPKTGTDKLIF.

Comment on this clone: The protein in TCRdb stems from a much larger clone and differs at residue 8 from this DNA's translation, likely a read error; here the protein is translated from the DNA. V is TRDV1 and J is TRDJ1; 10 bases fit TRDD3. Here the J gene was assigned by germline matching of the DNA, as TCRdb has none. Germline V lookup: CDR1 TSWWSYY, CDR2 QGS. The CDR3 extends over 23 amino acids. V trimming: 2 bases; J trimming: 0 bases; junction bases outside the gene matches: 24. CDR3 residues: CALGEGSSPSFVLGDGYTDKLIF. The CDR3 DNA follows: TGTGCTCTTGGGGAAGGTTCTTCCCCTTCGTTCGTACTGGGGGATGGATACACCGATAAACTCATCTTT.

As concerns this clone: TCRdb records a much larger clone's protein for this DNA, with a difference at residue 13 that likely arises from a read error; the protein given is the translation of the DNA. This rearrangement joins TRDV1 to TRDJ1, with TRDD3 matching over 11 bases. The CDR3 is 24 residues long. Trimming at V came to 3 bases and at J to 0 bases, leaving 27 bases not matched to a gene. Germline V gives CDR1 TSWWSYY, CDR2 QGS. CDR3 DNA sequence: TGTGCTCTTGGGGACCGAAGAGGTCCTGTACACCGGTGCTGGGGGATACAGTACACCGATAAACTCATCTTT. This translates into CALGDRRGPVHRCWGIQYTDKLIF.

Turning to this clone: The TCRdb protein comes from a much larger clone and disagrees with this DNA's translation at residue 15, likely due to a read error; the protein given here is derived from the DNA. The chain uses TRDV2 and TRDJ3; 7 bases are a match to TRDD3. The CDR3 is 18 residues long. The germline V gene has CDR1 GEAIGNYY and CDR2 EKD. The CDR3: CACDDGGVLGIKDRKMFF. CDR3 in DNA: TGTGCCTGTGACGACGGGGGAGTACTGGGGATAAAGGACCGAAAGATGTTTTTC.

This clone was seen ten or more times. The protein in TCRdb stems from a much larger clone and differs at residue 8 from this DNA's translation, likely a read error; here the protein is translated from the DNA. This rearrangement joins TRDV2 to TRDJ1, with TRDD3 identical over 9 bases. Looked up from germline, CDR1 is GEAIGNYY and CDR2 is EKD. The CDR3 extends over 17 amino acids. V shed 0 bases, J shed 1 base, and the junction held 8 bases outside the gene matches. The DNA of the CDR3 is TGTGCCTGTGACACCTTAGTACCGGGGGATACCACCGATAAACTCATCTTT. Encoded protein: CACDTLVPGDTTDKLIF.

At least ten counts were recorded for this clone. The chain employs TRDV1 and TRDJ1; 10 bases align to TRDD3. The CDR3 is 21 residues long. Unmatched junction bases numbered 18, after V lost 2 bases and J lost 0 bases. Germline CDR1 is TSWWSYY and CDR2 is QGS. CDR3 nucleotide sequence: TGTGCTCTTGGGGAATGGTCCTACGTTGGCCGGGGGATACGAGACACCGATAAACTCATCTTT. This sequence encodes CALGEWSYVGRGIRDTDKLIF.

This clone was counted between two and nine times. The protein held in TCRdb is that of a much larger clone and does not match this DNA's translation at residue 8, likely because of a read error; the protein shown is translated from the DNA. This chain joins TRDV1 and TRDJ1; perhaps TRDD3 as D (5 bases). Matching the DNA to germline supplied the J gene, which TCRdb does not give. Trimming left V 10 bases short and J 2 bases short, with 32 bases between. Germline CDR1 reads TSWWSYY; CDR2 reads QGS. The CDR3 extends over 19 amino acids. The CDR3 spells CAPPLYWRIGRGSTDKLIF. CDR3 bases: TGTGCTCCCCCGCTGTACTGGAGGATAGGGCGAGGTTCTACCGATAAACTCATCTTT.

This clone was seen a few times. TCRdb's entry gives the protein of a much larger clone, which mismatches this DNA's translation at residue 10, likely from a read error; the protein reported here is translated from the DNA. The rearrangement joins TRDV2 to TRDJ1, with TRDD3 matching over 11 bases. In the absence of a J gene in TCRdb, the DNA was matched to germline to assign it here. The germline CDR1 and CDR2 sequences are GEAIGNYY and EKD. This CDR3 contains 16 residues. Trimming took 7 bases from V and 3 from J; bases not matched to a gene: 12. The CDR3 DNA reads TGTGCCTGCTCAGGACTGGGGGATAACCTACCCGATAAACTCATCTTT. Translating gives CACSGLGDNLPDKLIF.

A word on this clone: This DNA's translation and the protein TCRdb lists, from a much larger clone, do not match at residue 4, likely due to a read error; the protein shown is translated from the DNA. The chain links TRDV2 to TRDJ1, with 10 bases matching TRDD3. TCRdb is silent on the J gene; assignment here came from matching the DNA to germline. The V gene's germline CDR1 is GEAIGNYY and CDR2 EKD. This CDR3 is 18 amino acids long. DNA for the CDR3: TGTGCCTGTGGCACCGTATGGGGGATACCGAGCCGCACCGATAAACTCATCTTT. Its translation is CACGTVWGIPSRTDKLIF.

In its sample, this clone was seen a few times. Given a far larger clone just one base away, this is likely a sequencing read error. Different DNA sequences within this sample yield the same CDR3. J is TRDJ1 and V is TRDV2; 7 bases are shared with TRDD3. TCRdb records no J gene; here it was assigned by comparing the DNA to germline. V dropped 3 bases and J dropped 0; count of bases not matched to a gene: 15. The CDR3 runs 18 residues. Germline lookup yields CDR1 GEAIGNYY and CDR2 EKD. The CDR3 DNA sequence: TGTGCCTGTGACGCCCCCAGGGCGGGGGATCCGTACACCGATAAACTCATCTTT. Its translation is CACDAPRAGDPYTDKLIF.

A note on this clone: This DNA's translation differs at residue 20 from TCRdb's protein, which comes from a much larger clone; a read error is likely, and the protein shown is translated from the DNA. The CDR3 here is CAFNDLTLFETTDVGDSSWGTRQMFF. The CDR3 DNA is TGTGCCTTTAATGATCTAACCCTCTTCGAGACTACTGATGTGGGGGACAGCTCCTGGGGCACCCGACAGATGTTTTTC. The chain recombines TRDV3 with TRDJ3, with 7 bases aligning to TRDD3. Assignment of the J gene here rests on matching the DNA to germline, because TCRdb gives none. Germline CDR1 TVYSNPD, CDR2 GDNSRS (reference sequence). The CDR3 covers 26 residues.

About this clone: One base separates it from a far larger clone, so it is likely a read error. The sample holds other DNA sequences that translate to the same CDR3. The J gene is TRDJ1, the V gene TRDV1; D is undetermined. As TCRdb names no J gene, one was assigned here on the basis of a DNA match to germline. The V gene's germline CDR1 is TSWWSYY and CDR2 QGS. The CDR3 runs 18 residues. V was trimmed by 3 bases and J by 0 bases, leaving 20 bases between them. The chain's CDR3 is CALGEFRPRYWYTDKLIF. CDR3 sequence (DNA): TGTGCTCTTGGGGAGTTTAGACCCCGCTATTGGTACACCGATAAACTCATCTTT.

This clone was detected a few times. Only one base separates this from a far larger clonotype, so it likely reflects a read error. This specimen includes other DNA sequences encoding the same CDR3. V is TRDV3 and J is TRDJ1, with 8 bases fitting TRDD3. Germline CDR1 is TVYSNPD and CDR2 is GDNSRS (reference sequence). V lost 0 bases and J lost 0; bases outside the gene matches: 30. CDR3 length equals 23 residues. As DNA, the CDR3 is TGTGCCTTTAGAGGGGTTAGGTCAGGCCTACAGGGTGGGGGATTACTGTACACCGATAAACTCATCTTT. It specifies CAFRGVRSGLQGGGLLYTDKLIF. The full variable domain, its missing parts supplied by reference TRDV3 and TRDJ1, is CDKVTQSSPDQTVASGSEVVLLCTYDTVYSNPDLFWYRIRPDYSFQFVFYGDNSRSEGADFTQGRFSVKHILTQKAFHLVISPVRTEDSATYYCAFRGVRSGLQGGGLLYTDKLIFGKGTRVTVEP.

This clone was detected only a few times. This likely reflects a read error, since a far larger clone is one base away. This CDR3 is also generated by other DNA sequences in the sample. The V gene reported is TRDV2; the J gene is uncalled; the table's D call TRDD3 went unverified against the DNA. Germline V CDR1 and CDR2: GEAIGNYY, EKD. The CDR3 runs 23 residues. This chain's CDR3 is CACDTIRGSSYEQGELHTDKLIF. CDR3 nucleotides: TGTGCCTGTGACACGATTCGGGGCTCTTCCTACGAGCAGGGGGAACTACACACCGATAAACTCATTTTT.